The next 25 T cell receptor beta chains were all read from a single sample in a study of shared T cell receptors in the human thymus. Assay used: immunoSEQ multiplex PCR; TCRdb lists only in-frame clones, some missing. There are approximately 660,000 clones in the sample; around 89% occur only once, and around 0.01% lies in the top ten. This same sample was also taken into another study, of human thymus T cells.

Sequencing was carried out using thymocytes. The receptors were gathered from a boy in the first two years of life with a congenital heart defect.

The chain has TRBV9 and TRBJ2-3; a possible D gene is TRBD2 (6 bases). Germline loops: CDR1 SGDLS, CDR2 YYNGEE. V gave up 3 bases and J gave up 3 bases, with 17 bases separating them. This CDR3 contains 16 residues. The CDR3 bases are TGTGCCAGCAGCGCTATTGGGGCGGGGATAACAGATACGCAGTATTTT. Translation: CASSAIGAGITDTQYF.

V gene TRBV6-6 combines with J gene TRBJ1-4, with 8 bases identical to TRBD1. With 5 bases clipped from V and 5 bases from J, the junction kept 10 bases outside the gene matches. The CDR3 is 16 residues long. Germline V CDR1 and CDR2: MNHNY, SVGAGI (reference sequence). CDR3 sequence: CASSRQTGTGNEKLFF. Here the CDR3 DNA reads TGTGCCAGCAGTCGCCAAACCGGGACAGGAAATGAAAAACTGTTTTTT.

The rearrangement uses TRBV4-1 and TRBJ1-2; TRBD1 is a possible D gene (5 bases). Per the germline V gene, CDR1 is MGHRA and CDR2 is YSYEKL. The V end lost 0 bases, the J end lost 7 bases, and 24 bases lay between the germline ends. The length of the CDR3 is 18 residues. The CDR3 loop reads CASSQDSQFTGFYGGYTF. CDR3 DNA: TGCGCCAGCAGCCAAGATTCCCAATTCACAGGCTTCTATGGTGGCTACACCTTC.

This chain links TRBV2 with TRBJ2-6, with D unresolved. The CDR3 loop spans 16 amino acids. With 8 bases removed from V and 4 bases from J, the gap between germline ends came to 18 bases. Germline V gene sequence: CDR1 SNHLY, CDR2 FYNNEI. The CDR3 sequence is CASDFNRATGANVLTF. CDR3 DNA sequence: TGTGCCAGCGATTTCAACCGAGCGACGGGGGCCAACGTCCTGACTTTC.

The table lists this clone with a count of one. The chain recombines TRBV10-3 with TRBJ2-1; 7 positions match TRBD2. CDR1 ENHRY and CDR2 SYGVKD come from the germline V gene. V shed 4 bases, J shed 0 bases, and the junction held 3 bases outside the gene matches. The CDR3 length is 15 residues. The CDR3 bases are TGTGCCATCAGTGTTGGCGGGAGCTCCTACAATGAGCAGTTCTTC. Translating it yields CAISVGGSSYNEQFF.

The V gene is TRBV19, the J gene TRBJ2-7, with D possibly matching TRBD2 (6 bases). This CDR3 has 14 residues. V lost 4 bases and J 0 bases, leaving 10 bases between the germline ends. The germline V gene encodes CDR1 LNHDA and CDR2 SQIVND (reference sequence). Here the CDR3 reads CASSKDGSSYEQYF. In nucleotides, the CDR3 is TGTGCCAGTAGTAAGGACGGGAGCTCCTACGAGCAGTACTTC.

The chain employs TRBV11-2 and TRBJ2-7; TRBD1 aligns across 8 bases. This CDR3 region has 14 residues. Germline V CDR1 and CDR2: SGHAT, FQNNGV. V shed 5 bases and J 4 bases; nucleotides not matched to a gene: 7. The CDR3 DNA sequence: TGTGCCAGCAGCACTCGGGACAGGAGATACGAGCAGTACTTC. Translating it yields CASSTRDRRYEQYF.

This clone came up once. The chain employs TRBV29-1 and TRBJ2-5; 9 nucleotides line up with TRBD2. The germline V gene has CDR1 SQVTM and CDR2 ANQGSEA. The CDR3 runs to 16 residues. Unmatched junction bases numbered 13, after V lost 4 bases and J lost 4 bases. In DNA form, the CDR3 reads TGCAGCGTTGTACTCGCTAGCGGGAAAGGAGGAGAGACCCAGTACTTC. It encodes CSVVLASGKGGETQYF.

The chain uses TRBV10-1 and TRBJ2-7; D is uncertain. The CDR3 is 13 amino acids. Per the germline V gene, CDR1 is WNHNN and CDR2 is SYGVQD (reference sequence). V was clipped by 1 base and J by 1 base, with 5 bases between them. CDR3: CASSEFRSYEQYF. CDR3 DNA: TGCGCCAGCAGTGAGTTCAGATCCTACGAGCAGTACTTC.

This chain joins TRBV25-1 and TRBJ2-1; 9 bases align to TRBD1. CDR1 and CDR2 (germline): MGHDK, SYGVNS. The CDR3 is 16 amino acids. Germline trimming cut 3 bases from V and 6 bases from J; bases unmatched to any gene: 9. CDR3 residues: CASSDRTGEKGNEQFF. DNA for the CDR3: TGTGCCAGCAGTGATAGGACAGGGGAAAAGGGCAATGAGCAGTTCTTC.

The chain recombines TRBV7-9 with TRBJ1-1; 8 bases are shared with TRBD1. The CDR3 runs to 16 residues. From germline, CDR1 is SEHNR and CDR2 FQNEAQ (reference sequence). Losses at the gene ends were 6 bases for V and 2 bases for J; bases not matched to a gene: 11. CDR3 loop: CASRVQGARGNTEAFF. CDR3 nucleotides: TGTGCCAGCAGGGTCCAGGGGGCGCGGGGCAACACTGAAGCTTTCTTT.

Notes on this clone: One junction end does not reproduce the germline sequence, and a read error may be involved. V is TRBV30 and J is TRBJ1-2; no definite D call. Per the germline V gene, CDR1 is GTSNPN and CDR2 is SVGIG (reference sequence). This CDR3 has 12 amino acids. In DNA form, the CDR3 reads TGTGCCTGGACCGAAGCTAACTATGGCTACGCCTTC. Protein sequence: CAWTEANYGYAF.

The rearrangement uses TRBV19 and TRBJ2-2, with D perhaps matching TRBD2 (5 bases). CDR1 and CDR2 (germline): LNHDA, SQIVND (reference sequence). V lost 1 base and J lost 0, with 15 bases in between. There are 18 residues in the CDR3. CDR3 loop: CASSIVGETVPNTGELFF. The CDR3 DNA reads TGTGCCAGTAGTATAGTCGGGGAAACAGTTCCGAACACCGGGGAGCTGTTTTTT.

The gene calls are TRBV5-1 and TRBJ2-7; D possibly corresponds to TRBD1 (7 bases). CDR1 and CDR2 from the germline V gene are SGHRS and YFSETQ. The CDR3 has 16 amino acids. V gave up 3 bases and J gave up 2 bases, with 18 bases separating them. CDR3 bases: TGCGCCAGCAGCTCGAACTCCCAGGGGGGACCCTACGAGCAGTACTTC. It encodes CASSSNSQGGPYEQYF. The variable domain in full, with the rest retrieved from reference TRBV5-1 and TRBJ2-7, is KAGVTQTPRYLIKTRGQQVTLSCSPISGHRSVSWYQQTPGQGLQFLFEYFSETQRNKGNFPGRFSGRQFSNSRSEMNVSTLELGDSALYLCASSSNSQGGPYEQYFGPGTRLTVT.

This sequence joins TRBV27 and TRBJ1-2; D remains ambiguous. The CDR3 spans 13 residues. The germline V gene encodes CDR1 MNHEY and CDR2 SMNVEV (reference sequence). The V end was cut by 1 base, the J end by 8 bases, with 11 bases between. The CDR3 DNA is TGTGCCAGCAGTTTATGGGCGGGTGGCGGCTACACCTTC. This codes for CASSLWAGGGYTF.

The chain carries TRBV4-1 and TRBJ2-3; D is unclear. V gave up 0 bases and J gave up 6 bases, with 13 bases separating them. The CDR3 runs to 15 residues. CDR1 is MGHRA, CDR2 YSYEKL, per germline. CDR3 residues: CASSQDPRPNDTQYF. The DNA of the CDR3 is TGCGCCAGCAGCCAAGATCCTAGGCCCAACGATACGCAGTATTTT.

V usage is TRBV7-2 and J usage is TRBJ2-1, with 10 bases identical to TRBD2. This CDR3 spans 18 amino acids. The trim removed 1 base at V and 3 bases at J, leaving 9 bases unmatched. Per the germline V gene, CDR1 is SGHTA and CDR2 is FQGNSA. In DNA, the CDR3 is TGTGCCAGCAGCTTAGGACCTACTCTAGCGGGAGTCTACAATGAGCAGTTCTTC. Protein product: CASSLGPTLAGVYNEQFF.

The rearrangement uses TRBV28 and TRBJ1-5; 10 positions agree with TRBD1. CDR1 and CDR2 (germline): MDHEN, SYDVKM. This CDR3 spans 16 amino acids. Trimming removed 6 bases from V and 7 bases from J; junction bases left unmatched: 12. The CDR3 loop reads CASRAGDRGGGQPQHF. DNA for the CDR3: TGTGCCAGCAGGGCAGGGGACAGGGGAGGGGGGCAGCCCCAGCATTTT.

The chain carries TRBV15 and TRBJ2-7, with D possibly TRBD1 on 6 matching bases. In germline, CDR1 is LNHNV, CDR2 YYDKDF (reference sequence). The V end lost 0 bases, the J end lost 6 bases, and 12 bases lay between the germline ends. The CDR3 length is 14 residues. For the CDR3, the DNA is TGTGCCACCAGCAGAGATCCACAGGGATCCGAGCAGTACTTC. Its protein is CATSRDPQGSEQYF.

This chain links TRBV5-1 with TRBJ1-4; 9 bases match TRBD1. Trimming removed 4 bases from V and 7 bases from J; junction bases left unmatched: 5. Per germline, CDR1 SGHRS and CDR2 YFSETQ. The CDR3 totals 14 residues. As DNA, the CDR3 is TGCGCCAGCAGCGGGACAGGGAAGGGTGAAAAACTGTTTTTT. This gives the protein CASSGTGKGEKLFF.

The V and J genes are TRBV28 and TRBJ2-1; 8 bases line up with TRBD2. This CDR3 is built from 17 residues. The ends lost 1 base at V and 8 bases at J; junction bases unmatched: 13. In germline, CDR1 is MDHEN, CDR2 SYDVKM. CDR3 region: CASSLLCPDGRADEQFF. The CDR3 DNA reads TGTGCCAGCAGTTTATTATGTCCCGACGGGAGGGCCGATGAGCAGTTCTTC. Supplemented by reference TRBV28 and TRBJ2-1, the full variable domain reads DVKVTQSSRYLVKRTGEKVFLECVQDMDHENMFWYRQDPGLGLRLIYFSYDVKMKEKGDIPEGYSVSREKKERFSLILESASTNQTSMYLCASSLLCPDGRADEQFFGPGTRLTVL.

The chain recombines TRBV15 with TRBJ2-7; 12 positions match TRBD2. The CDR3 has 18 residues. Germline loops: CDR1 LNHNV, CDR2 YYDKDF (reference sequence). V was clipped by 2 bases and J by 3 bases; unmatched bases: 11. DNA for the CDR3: TGTGCCACCAGCAGATCCCCCCGACTAGCGGGAGACCTCTACGAGCAGTACTTC. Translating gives CATSRSPRLAGDLYEQYF.

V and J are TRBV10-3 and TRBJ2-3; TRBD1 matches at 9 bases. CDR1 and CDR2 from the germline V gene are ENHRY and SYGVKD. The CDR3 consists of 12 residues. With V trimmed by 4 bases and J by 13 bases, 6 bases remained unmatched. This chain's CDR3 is CAISGGTGNKYF. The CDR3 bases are TGTGCCATCAGTGGCGGGACAGGGAATAAGTATTTT.

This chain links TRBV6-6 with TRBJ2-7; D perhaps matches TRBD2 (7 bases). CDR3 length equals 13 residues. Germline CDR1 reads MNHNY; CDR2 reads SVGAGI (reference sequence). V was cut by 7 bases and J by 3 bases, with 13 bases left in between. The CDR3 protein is CASKRGGSYEQYF. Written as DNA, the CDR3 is TGTGCCAGCAAAAGGGGGGGTAGCTACGAGCAGTACTTC.

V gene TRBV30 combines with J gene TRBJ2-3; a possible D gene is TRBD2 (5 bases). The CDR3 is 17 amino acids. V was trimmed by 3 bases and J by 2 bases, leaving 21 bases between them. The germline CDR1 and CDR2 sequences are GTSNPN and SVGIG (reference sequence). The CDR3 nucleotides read TGTGCCTGGAGCCCTAGCACGTCCCGGGATCTCACAGATACGCAGTATTTT. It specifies CAWSPSTSRDLTDTQYF.